This note documents a single T cell receptor beta chain sequence. Its antigen is not identified. Profiling relied on immunoSEQ multiplex PCR, and the TCRdb table lists in-frame clones only, not all of them. The sample includes approximately 350,000 clones, around 86% of them seen just once. The sample comes from a study of Ad26.COV2.S vaccination and SARS-CoV-2 variants. For the study at large: Into the muscle, Ad26.COV2.S was dosed once or twice, 56 days apart. Study conclusions and caveats: Comparability of non-spike TCR breadth was observed across vaccine and placebo recipients.

There are 15 residues in the CDR3. CDR1 MDHEN and CDR2 SYDVKM come from the germline V gene. After removal of 6 bases from V and 7 bases from J, the junction contained 12 bases not matched to a gene. Documented treatment: around 19 received Ad26.COV2.S at low or high dose, single or two shots; five or six received placebo; per-sample allocation not given. Material that was analyzed had been drawn on day 63 after the first vaccine or placebo injection. The study used a vaccine consisting of an Ad26 vector that expressed Wuhan-strain SARS-CoV-2 spike. Specimen: peripheral blood, collected in a trial of Ad26.COV2.S vaccine versus placebo. The chain couples TRBV28 to TRBJ1-2; 9 nucleotides agree with TRBD1. This TCR came from a person between 18 and 60 years old who received the Ad26.COV2.S COVID-19 vaccine or a placebo. CDR3 sequence (DNA): TGTGCCAGCAGAAGTTTGTTGACAGGGGGGGGTGGCTACACCTTC. Protein product: CASRSLLTGGGGYTF.